Listed here are 15 T cell receptor beta chains from one sample, sequenced in a study of OX40 agonist ivuxolimab in advanced cancers. Sequencing was performed with immunoSEQ multiplex PCR; in TCRdb, only in-frame clones are kept and a portion is missing. This table has tens of thousands of clones, roughly four fifths appearing once. Sample: CD4+ or CD8+ T cells sorted from blood, taken in a trial of the OX40 agonist ivuxolimab. Every receptor here comes from an adult with an advanced solid tumor such as melanoma, head and neck, liver or kidney cancer.

The chain is built from TRBV11-2 and TRBJ2-5; D call uncertain. The CDR3 runs 14 residues. Between the trimmed V and J ends, which lost 0 bases and 0 bases, there was a span of 5 bases. The germline V gene encodes CDR1 SGHAT and CDR2 FQNNGV. The CDR3 here is CASSLEGYQETQYF. Here the CDR3 DNA reads TGTGCCAGCAGCTTAGAGGGTTACCAAGAGACCCAGTACTTC.

This clone was detected once. The chain couples TRBV5-1 to TRBJ2-5; D unresolved. Trimming stripped 4 bases from V and 1 base from J, with 20 bases between. The CDR3 covers 17 residues. Germline V gives CDR1 SGHRS, CDR2 YFSETQ. CDR3 protein: CASSQRPGGVVQETQYF. The CDR3 DNA reads as TGCGCCAGCAGCCAACGCCCCGGCGGAGTCGTCCAAGAGACCCAGTACTTC.

This chain connects TRBV5-1 to TRBJ1-1, with no clear D. Germline V gene lookup returns CDR1 SGHRS and CDR2 YFSETQ. CDR3 length: 13 residues. With 3 bases removed from V and 6 bases from J, the gap between germline ends came to 12 bases. The CDR3 spells CASSSGRRPEAFF. Here the CDR3 DNA reads TGCGCCAGCAGCTCGGGGAGACGCCCTGAAGCTTTCTTT.

This clone was seen a few times. The chain couples TRBV27 to TRBJ2-1; TRBD2 aligns across 8 bases. Looked up from germline, CDR1 is MNHEY and CDR2 is SMNVEV (reference sequence). V lost 2 bases to trimming and J lost 3 bases; unmatched junction nucleotides: 9. CDR3 length: 17 residues. Here the CDR3 reads CASSLSSGGGLYNEQFF. The CDR3 DNA reads as TGTGCCAGCAGTTTAAGTAGTGGCGGGGGGCTCTACAATGAGCAGTTCTTC.

This chain connects TRBV5-4 to TRBJ1-1, with a possible D match to TRBD1 (6 bases). Germline CDR1 and CDR2: SGHNT and YYREEE (reference sequence). V was shortened by 7 bases and J by 1 base, with 17 bases between the two germline ends. The CDR3 is 15 residues long. The CDR3 bases are TGTGCCAGCGGTGGGGGGGCAGGGACGAACACTGAAGCTTTCTTT. Translation: CASGGGAGTNTEAFF.

This clone has only one observation. V and J are TRBV7-8 and TRBJ2-1, with TRBD1 as a possible D gene (6 bases). Germline CDR1 and CDR2: SGHVS and FQNEAQ. This CDR3 comprises 18 residues. V was cut by 2 bases and J by 1 base, with 18 bases left in between. The CDR3 DNA reads as TGTGCCAGCAGCTTAAGCACCTTGGGACAAGGATCCTACAATGAGCAGTTCTTC. Translated: CASSLSTLGQGSYNEQFF.

The V call is TRBV6-1, the J call TRBJ2-3; TRBD1 matches at 8 bases. The ends lost 6 bases at V and 3 bases at J; junction bases unmatched: 5. Per germline, CDR1 MNHNS and CDR2 SASEGT. The CDR3 length is 14 residues. The CDR3 DNA follows: TGTGCCAGCAGCCCGACAGGGGCAACAGATACGCAGTATTTT. It codes for CASSPTGATDTQYF.

This clone qualifies as medium-sized. The V gene is TRBV7-9, the J gene TRBJ2-3; TRBD2 matches at 9 bases. Looked up from germline, CDR1 is SEHNR and CDR2 is FQNEAQ (reference sequence). With V trimmed by 4 bases and J by 1 base, 9 bases remained unmatched. The CDR3 extends over 17 amino acids. DNA for the CDR3: TGTGCCAGCAGCTCCAGCCAGACTAGCGGCCGCACAGATACGCAGTATTTT. Encoded protein: CASSSSQTSGRTDTQYF. The variable domain in full, completed from reference TRBV7-9 and TRBJ2-3, reads DTGVSQNPRHKITKRGQNVTFRCDPISEHNRLYWYRQTLGQGPEFLTYFQNEAQLEKSRLLSDRFSAERPKGSFSTLEIQRTEQGDSAMYLCASSSSQTSGRTDTQYFGPGTRLTVL.

The genes are TRBV7-6 and TRBJ1-6; 7 bases map to TRBD1. The V segment lost 4 bases and the J segment 7 bases; nucleotides outside the gene matches: 7. CDR3 length: 15 residues. Germline CDR1 is SGHVS and CDR2 is FNYEAQ. The DNA of the CDR3 is TGTGCCAGCAGCTCCGACAGGGTACCCAATTCACCCCTCCACTTT. Protein sequence: CASSSDRVPNSPLHF.

The chain employs TRBV28 and TRBJ1-1, with D possibly being TRBD1 (5 bases). Trimming took 7 bases from V and 1 from J, leaving 13 bases between them. This CDR3 has 14 residues. Germline loops: CDR1 MDHEN, CDR2 SYDVKM. CDR3 amino acids: CASTPGPPNTEAFF. The CDR3, as DNA: TGTGCCAGCACCCCAGGGCCGCCGAACACTGAAGCTTTCTTT.

Details on this clone: Within the sample, other DNA sequences also encode this same CDR3. The rearrangement uses TRBV6-4 and TRBJ2-1, with TRBD2 matching 7 bases. Germline CDR1 and CDR2: MRHNA and SNTAGT. After removal of 5 bases from V and 4 bases from J, the junction contained 5 bases not matched to a gene. The CDR3 loop spans 14 amino acids. The CDR3 DNA reads as TGTGCCAGCAGTAGGGGAGGGGATTACAATGAGCAGTTCTTC. Amino acid sequence: CASSRGGDYNEQFF.

This clone was detected once. The chain links TRBV4-2 to TRBJ1-4; no reliable D call. The V gene lost 3 bases and the J gene lost 0 bases, with 5 bases spanning the gap. This CDR3 contains 14 residues. Germline V lookup: CDR1 LGHNA, CDR2 YNFKEQ. The CDR3 DNA reads as TGTGCCAGCAGCCAGTTAGCAACTAATGAAAAACTGTTTTTT. It codes for CASSQLATNEKLFF.

The chain joins TRBV5-8 to TRBJ2-5; a weak D match, TRBD2 (6 bases). The CDR3 spans 17 residues. The V and J ends lost 2 bases and 5 bases respectively, with 22 bases between them. The germline V gene has CDR1 SGHTS and CDR2 YDEGEE. The CDR3 loop is CASSLGVGLGEAETQYF. The CDR3 DNA sequence: TGTGCCAGCAGCTTAGGGGTAGGGCTAGGGGAGGCGGAGACCCAGTACTTC.

V and J are TRBV4-1 and TRBJ2-1; 11 nucleotides match TRBD2. This CDR3 is 19 amino acids long. V lost 3 bases to trimming and J lost 5 bases; unmatched junction nucleotides: 15. The germline gives CDR1 MGHRA, CDR2 YSYEKL. The CDR3 bases are TGCGCCAGCAGCCAGGGCGGGGGTAGCGGGAGGGCCATGGACAATGAGCAGTTCTTC. This codes for CASSQGGGSGRAMDNEQFF.

The genes are TRBV7-6 and TRBJ2-7; TRBD1 agrees at 11 bases. The CDR3 runs 15 residues. Per germline, CDR1 SGHVS and CDR2 FNYEAQ. V lost 5 bases and J lost 3; bases outside the gene matches: 6. The CDR3 DNA follows: TGTGCCAGCAGCCCCGGGACAGGGGGAATCTACGAGCAGTACTTC. Translated, it gives CASSPGTGGIYEQYF.